This note documents a single T cell receptor beta chain sequence. Its antigen remains unidentified. This table comes from immunoSEQ multiplex PCR, and its TCRdb copy is limited to in-frame clones, with some not included. The sample shows about 5,000 clones, around 88% of them seen only once. This CDR3 comprises 15 residues. Germline assignment: CDR1 SGHRS and CDR2 YFSETQ. V was pared by 6 bases and J by 4 bases, with 7 bases of the junction left unmatched. This entry comes from a study of chemoradiotherapy in HPV16-positive cancers. Overall study context: Candidate HPV-specific clones and shared TCR motifs came from a couple of HPV16-positive patients.

Study-wide results and limits: HPV-responsive T-cell expansion during chemoradiotherapy was linked to improved recurrence-free survival in HPV16-positive patients.

This chain connects TRBV5-1 to TRBJ2-6; 7 positions agree with TRBD1. This receptor was obtained from a human donor with HPV-associated anogenital cancer. Sequenced here: tumor tissue, sampled from a patient who underwent chemoradiotherapy. This CDR3 reads CASTLQGWGANVLTF. The DNA for the CDR3 is TGCGCCAGCACGTTACAGGGGTGGGGGGCCAACGTCCTGACTTTC.